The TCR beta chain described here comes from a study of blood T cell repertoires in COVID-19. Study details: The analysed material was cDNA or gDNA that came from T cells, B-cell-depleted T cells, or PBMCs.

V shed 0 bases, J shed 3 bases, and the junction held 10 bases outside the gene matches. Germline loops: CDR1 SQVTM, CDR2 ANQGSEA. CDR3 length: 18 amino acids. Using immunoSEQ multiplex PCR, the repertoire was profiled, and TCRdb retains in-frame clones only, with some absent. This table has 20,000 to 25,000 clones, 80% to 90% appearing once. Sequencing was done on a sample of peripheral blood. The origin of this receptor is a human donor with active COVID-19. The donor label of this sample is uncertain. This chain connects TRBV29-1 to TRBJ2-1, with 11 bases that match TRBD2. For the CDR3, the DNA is TGCAGCGTTGAAGATTTGGCCCTAGCGGGAGGAGTCTACAATGAGCAGTTCTTC. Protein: CSVEDLALAGGVYNEQFF.